Sequencing of this T cell receptor beta chain was carried out in a study of OX40 agonist ivuxolimab in advanced cancers. Here immunoSEQ multiplex PCR was the method, and the copy in TCRdb shows in-frame clones only, minus some. The sample lists approximately 68,000 clones, 86% occurring once. This clone appeared a few times. The length of the CDR3 is 13 residues. V gave up 1 base and J gave up 6 bases, with 8 bases separating them. Germline values: CDR1 KGHSH, CDR2 LQKENI. This clonotype was sampled from an adult with an advanced solid tumor such as melanoma, head and neck, liver or kidney cancer. The sequencing used CD4+ or CD8+ T cells sorted from blood, collected in a trial of the OX40 agonist ivuxolimab. The chain has TRBV18 and TRBJ2-3; D is ambiguous. In nucleotides, the CDR3 is TGTGCCAGCTCACCACAGGTTTTCGATACGCAGTATTTT. Protein sequence: CASSPQVFDTQYF.